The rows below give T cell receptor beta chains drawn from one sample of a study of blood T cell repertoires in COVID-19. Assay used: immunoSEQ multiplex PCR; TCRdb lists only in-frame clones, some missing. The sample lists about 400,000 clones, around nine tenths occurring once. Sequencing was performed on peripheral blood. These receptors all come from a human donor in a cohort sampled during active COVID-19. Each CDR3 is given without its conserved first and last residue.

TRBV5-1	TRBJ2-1	ASKGVNRDEQF
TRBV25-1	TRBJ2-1	ASSDHEGTYNEQF
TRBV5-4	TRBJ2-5	ASSSGTSGTPTEDQY
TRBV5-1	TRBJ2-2	ASSLTLPGTSGVKTGELF
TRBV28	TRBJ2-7	ASGTIAEREYEQY
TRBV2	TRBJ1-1	ARGTVTMNTEAF
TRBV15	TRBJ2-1	ATSGVAGVLRNEQF
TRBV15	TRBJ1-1	ATSRDPPPGLNTEAF
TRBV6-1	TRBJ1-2	ASSEAGSSYGYT
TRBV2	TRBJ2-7	AQPELTGNSSYEQY
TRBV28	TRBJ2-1	ASSPLKRERAYNEQF
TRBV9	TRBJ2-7	ASSPRTGAYEQY
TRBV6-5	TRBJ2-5	ASSLRVYQETQY
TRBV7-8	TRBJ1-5	ASSYQGVDQPQH
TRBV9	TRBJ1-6	ASSVGPDNSPLH
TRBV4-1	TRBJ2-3	ASSQDYSAGTQY
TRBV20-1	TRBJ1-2	SASVSFYGYT
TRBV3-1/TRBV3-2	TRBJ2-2	ASSSIFPGQGGPNTGELF
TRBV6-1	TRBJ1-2	ASSETRGQYYGYT
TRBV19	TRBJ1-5	ASSIVGQGKEPQH
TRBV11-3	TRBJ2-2	ASSLGPGTNTGELF
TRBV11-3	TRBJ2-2	ASSLSRENTGELF
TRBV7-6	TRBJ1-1	ASSLAYPGQIGTEAF